Listed below are T cell receptor beta chains from one sample, sequenced in a study of cytomegalovirus exposure and HLA in healthy donors. Sequencing was performed with immunoSEQ multiplex PCR; in TCRdb, only in-frame clones are kept and a portion is missing. The sample consists of roughly 180,000 clones, roughly 79% of them appearing once. Specimen: PBMCs. The receptors derive from a male donor in good health and CMV-seronegative. The CDR3 runs from the conserved cysteine through the conserved F or W. D genes are given only for firm matches. Rows give clone size only sometimes, using once, few, many, or a class for an expanded clone.

d_gene: TRBD1; abundance: -; len: 13; j_gene: TRBJ1-5; v_gene: TRBV6-1; CDR3nt: TGTGCCACCGCGGGGACAGTCTATCAGCCCCAGCATTTT; CDR3aa: CATAGTVYQPQHF
d_gene: -; abundance: -; len: 14; j_gene: TRBJ2-3; v_gene: TRBV11-2; CDR3nt: TGTGCCAGCAGCCCTAGGGGGAGCACAGATACGCAGTATTTT; CDR3aa: CASSPRGSTDTQYF
d_gene: -; abundance: -; len: 12; j_gene: TRBJ2-5; v_gene: TRBV9; CDR3nt: TGTGCCAGCAGCGTAGGGAGTGAGACCCAGTACTTC; CDR3aa: CASSVGSETQYF
d_gene: TRBD1; abundance: few; len: 13; j_gene: TRBJ1-2; v_gene: TRBV28; CDR3nt: TGTGCCAGCAGCCCCGACAGGGGGGGAGGCTACACCTTC; CDR3aa: CASSPDRGGGYTF
d_gene: TRBD1; abundance: -; len: 15; j_gene: TRBJ1-2; v_gene: TRBV9; CDR3nt: TGTGCCAGCAGCGCCGGACAGGGAAGGACCTATGGCTACACCTTC; CDR3aa: CASSAGQGRTYGYTF
d_gene: -; abundance: -; len: 14; j_gene: TRBJ2-6; v_gene: TRBV2; CDR3nt: TGTGCCAGCAGACCAGGGACTGGGGCCAACGTCCTGACTTTC; CDR3aa: CASRPGTGANVLTF
d_gene: TRBD2; abundance: -; len: 17; j_gene: TRBJ2-7; v_gene: TRBV4-1; CDR3nt: TGCGCCAGCAGCCAAGCTCACCCACTAGCGGCGGGGTACGAGCAGTACTTC; CDR3aa: CASSQAHPLAAGYEQYF
d_gene: TRBD1; abundance: once; len: 16; j_gene: TRBJ1-2; v_gene: TRBV18; CDR3nt: TGTGCCAGCTCACTCTACCGGGACAGGGGCGATGATGGCTACACCTTC; CDR3aa: CASSLYRDRGDDGYTF
d_gene: TRBD1; abundance: once; len: 13; j_gene: TRBJ1-5; v_gene: TRBV7-2; CDR3nt: TGTGCCAGCACCGTGGACAGGGACCAGCCCCAGCATTTT; CDR3aa: CASTVDRDQPQHF
d_gene: TRBD2; abundance: -; len: 15; j_gene: TRBJ2-3; v_gene: TRBV4-1; CDR3nt: TGCGCCAGCAGTGGACTAGCGGGATACACAGATACGCAGTATTTT; CDR3aa: CASSGLAGYTDTQYF
d_gene: -; abundance: -; len: 11; j_gene: TRBJ1-1; v_gene: TRBV29-1; CDR3nt: TGCAGCGTTAAGTCAGACACTGAAGCTTTCTTT; CDR3aa: CSVKSDTEAFF
d_gene: -; abundance: -; len: 11; j_gene: TRBJ2-1; v_gene: TRBV30; CDR3nt: TGTGCCTGGAGGAGACTTATTGAGCAGTTCTTC; CDR3aa: CAWRRLIEQFF
d_gene: TRBD2; abundance: -; len: 16; j_gene: TRBJ2-7; v_gene: TRBV28; CDR3nt: TGTGCCAGCAGTTTAGACGGAGGCGGGAGGCGAGGCGAGCAGTACTTC; CDR3aa: CASSLDGGGRRGEQYF
d_gene: -; abundance: few; len: 14; j_gene: TRBJ2-1; v_gene: TRBV30; CDR3nt: TGTGCCTGGAGATCCTTTGTTTTGAGCAATGAGCAGTTCTTC; CDR3aa: CAWRSFVLSNEQFF
d_gene: TRBD2; abundance: -; len: 17; j_gene: TRBJ2-3; v_gene: TRBV19; CDR3nt: TGTGCCAGTAGTTTATATCGCGCTAGCGGAAGCACAGATACGCAGTATTTT; CDR3aa: CASSLYRASGSTDTQYF
d_gene: -; abundance: -; len: 14; j_gene: TRBJ2-1; v_gene: TRBV9; CDR3nt: TGTGCCAGCAGCGTAGCTACGTGGAGGGGCGAGCAGTTCTTC; CDR3aa: CASSVATWRGEQFF
d_gene: -; abundance: -; len: 22; j_gene: TRBJ1-2; v_gene: TRBV4-1; CDR3nt: TGCGCCAGCAGCTTTCGCCCTACAGCGGGACTTTGGGACTCAGGAAGCGGCTATGGCTACACCTTC; CDR3aa: CASSFRPTAGLWDSGSGYGYTF
d_gene: -; abundance: -; len: 15; j_gene: TRBJ1-4; v_gene: TRBV6-5; CDR3nt: TGTGCCAGCGTTCCTCGGTACGGTTCAAATGAAAAACTGTTTTTT; CDR3aa: CASVPRYGSNEKLFF
d_gene: TRBD1; abundance: -; len: 15; j_gene: TRBJ1-5; v_gene: TRBV28; CDR3nt: TGTGCCAGCAGTTCGACAGGGCGAAGCAATCAGCCCCAGCATTTT; CDR3aa: CASSSTGRSNQPQHF
d_gene: TRBD1; abundance: -; len: 16; j_gene: TRBJ1-6; v_gene: TRBV19; CDR3nt: TGTGCCAGTAGTGACCAGGGGGTAAACAGTCATTCACCCCTCCACTTT; CDR3aa: CASSDQGVNSHSPLHF
d_gene: TRBD1; abundance: -; len: 15; j_gene: TRBJ2-2; v_gene: TRBV25-1; CDR3nt: TGTGCCAGCAGGACGGGACAGCCGAACACCGGGGAGCTGTTTTTT; CDR3aa: CASRTGQPNTGELFF
d_gene: -; abundance: -; len: 15; j_gene: TRBJ1-5; v_gene: TRBV7-9; CDR3nt: TGTGCCAGCAGCCAAGGACAGTATAGCAATCAGCCCCAGCATTTT; CDR3aa: CASSQGQYSNQPQHF
d_gene: TRBD1; abundance: once; len: 15; j_gene: TRBJ2-5; v_gene: TRBV6-1; CDR3nt: TGTGCCAGCAGTGGTTCAACAGGGGGCCCAGAGACCCAGTACTTC; CDR3aa: CASSGSTGGPETQYF
d_gene: TRBD1; abundance: -; len: 14; j_gene: TRBJ1-5; v_gene: TRBV28; CDR3nt: TGTGCCAGCAGTTTAGGGACAGGGGATCAGCCCCAGCATTTT; CDR3aa: CASSLGTGDQPQHF
d_gene: -; abundance: -; len: 15; j_gene: TRBJ2-7; v_gene: TRBV2; CDR3nt: TGTGCCAGCAGGGCGGGACTCCTTCTATCCTACGAGCAGTACTTC; CDR3aa: CASRAGLLLSYEQYF
d_gene: -; abundance: -; len: 14; j_gene: TRBJ2-2; v_gene: TRBV9; CDR3nt: TGTGCCAGACCCCGACAGCTGAACACCGGGGAGCTGTTTTTT; CDR3aa: CARPRQLNTGELFF
d_gene: TRBD2; abundance: few; len: 13; j_gene: TRBJ2-7; v_gene: TRBV29-1; CDR3nt: TGCAGCGTCAAACCGGGACTAGCGGGAGAGCAGTACTTC; CDR3aa: CSVKPGLAGEQYF
d_gene: TRBD2; abundance: -; len: 15; j_gene: TRBJ2-5; v_gene: TRBV6-5; CDR3nt: TGTGCCAGCAGTCCCGGACTAGCGGGAGATGAGACCCAGTACTTC; CDR3aa: CASSPGLAGDETQYF
d_gene: TRBD1; abundance: -; len: 14; j_gene: TRBJ1-6; v_gene: TRBV13; CDR3nt: TGTGCCAGCAGCACTAGGGACAGGAATTCACCCCTCCACTTT; CDR3aa: CASSTRDRNSPLHF
d_gene: TRBD2; abundance: -; len: 17; j_gene: TRBJ2-2; v_gene: TRBV5-4; CDR3nt: TGTGCCAGCAGCCCATCCCTAGCGGGAGTGAACACCGGGGAGCTGTTTTTT; CDR3aa: CASSPSLAGVNTGELFF
d_gene: -; abundance: -; len: 15; j_gene: TRBJ1-4; v_gene: TRBV28; CDR3nt: TGTGCCAGCAGTGCTCGGTGGTTTGCTAATGAAAAACTGTTTTTT; CDR3aa: CASSARWFANEKLFF
d_gene: -; abundance: -; len: 16; j_gene: TRBJ1-4; v_gene: TRBV28; CDR3nt: TGTGCCAGCAGCCTCGAAAGGGGTACAACCAATGAAAAACTGTTTTTT; CDR3aa: CASSLERGTTNEKLFF
d_gene: TRBD1; abundance: few; len: 15; j_gene: TRBJ1-3; v_gene: TRBV6-5; CDR3nt: TGTGCCAGCAGTTACTCGACAGGGGTGGGAAACACCATATATTTT; CDR3aa: CASSYSTGVGNTIYF
d_gene: -; abundance: -; len: 13; j_gene: TRBJ2-1; v_gene: TRBV6-4; CDR3nt: TGTGCCAGCAGTGTGCGCGGCTACAATGAGCAGTTCTTC; CDR3aa: CASSVRGYNEQFF
d_gene: TRBD2; abundance: few; len: 15; j_gene: TRBJ2-1; v_gene: TRBV5-5; CDR3nt: TGTGCCAGCAGCGAAGTGGGCGGGAGGGGGAATGAGCAGTTCTTC; CDR3aa: CASSEVGGRGNEQFF
d_gene: TRBD2; abundance: few; len: 13; j_gene: TRBJ2-1; v_gene: TRBV30; CDR3nt: TGTGCCTGGATGGGCGGGGGGGCCCATGAGCAGTTCTTC; CDR3aa: CAWMGGGAHEQFF
d_gene: TRBD2; abundance: -; len: 15; j_gene: TRBJ2-1; v_gene: TRBV7-2; CDR3nt: TGTGCCAGCAGCCCCTGGGCTAGCGGGAGAATTGAGCAGTTCTTC; CDR3aa: CASSPWASGRIEQFF
d_gene: TRBD1; abundance: -; len: 14; j_gene: TRBJ1-5; v_gene: TRBV6-5; CDR3nt: TGTGCCAGCAGTTTAGGGACAGGTAATCAGCCCCAGCATTTT; CDR3aa: CASSLGTGNQPQHF
d_gene: TRBD1; abundance: once; len: 15; j_gene: TRBJ1-5; v_gene: TRBV2; CDR3nt: TGTGCCAGTACGTTCGACAGGGGCCGAAATCAGCCCCAGCATTTT; CDR3aa: CASTFDRGRNQPQHF
d_gene: TRBD1; abundance: -; len: 15; j_gene: TRBJ2-2; v_gene: TRBV28; CDR3nt: TGTGCCAGCAGTTCGTCCAGGGGGCAAACCGGGGAGCTGTTTTTT; CDR3aa: CASSSSRGQTGELFF
d_gene: -; abundance: -; len: 18; j_gene: TRBJ1-5; v_gene: TRBV12-5; CDR3nt: TGTGCTAGTGGTTTGCAACCCCCCCCAGGGTATAGCAATCAGCCCCAGCATTTT; CDR3aa: CASGLQPPPGYSNQPQHF
d_gene: -; abundance: once; len: 12; j_gene: TRBJ2-1; v_gene: TRBV28; CDR3nt: TGTGCCAGCAGTTTAACCCTAAATGAGCAGTTCTTC; CDR3aa: CASSLTLNEQFF
d_gene: -; abundance: -; len: 11; j_gene: TRBJ1-2; v_gene: TRBV28; CDR3nt: TGTGCCTGCGATCGGGGTTATGGCTACACCTTC; CDR3aa: CACDRGYGYTF
d_gene: TRBD1; abundance: -; len: 17; j_gene: TRBJ2-3; v_gene: TRBV5-1; CDR3nt: TGCGCCAGCAGCAAAGAGCCTCGGGACAGGGAGACAGATACGCAGTATTTT; CDR3aa: CASSKEPRDRETDTQYF
d_gene: -; abundance: few; len: 15; j_gene: TRBJ2-6; v_gene: TRBV6-1; CDR3nt: TGTGCCAGCAGTGAAGCGAGGGGACAGGCCAACGTCCTGACTTTC; CDR3aa: CASSEARGQANVLTF
d_gene: -; abundance: few; len: 13; j_gene: TRBJ1-5; v_gene: TRBV5-1; CDR3nt: TGCGCCAGCAGCCGGACGACAGATCAGCCCCAGCATTTT; CDR3aa: CASSRTTDQPQHF
d_gene: -; abundance: -; len: 14; j_gene: TRBJ2-3; v_gene: TRBV19; CDR3nt: TGTGCCAGTAGTGGTGGGACACGCACAGATACGCAGTATTTT; CDR3aa: CASSGGTRTDTQYF